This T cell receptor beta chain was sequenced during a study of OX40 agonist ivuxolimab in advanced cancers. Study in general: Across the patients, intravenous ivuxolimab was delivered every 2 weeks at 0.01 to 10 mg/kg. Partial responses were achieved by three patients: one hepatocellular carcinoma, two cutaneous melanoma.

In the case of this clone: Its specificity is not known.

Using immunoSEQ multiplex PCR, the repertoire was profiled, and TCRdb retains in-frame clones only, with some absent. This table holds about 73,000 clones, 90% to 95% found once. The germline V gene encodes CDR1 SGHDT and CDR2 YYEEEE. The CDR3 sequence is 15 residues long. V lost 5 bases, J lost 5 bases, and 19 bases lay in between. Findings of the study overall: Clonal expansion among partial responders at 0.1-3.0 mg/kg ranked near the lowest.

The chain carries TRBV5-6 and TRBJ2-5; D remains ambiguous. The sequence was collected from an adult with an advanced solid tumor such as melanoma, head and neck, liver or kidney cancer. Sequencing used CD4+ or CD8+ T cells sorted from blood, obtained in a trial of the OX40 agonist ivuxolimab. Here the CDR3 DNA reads TGTGCCAGCAGTTACGGACCCTCCGCACGGGAGACCCAGTACTTC. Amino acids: CASSYGPSARETQYF. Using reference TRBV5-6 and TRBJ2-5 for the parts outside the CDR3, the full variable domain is DAGVTQSPTHLIKTRGQQVTLRCSPKSGHDTVSWYQQALGQGPQFIFQYYEEEERQRGNFPDRFSGHQFPNYSSELNVNALLLGDSALYLCASSYGPSARETQYFGPGTRLLVL.